This T cell receptor beta chain is from a study of shared clonotypes between healthy human individuals. The CDR3 consists of 14 residues. The V and J ends lost 7 bases and 0 bases respectively, with 10 bases between them. Per germline, CDR1 MNHEY and CDR2 SMNVEV (reference sequence). For sorted subsets, approximately 180 ng DNA per replicate equaled about 30,000 T cell genomes. The table came from immunoSEQ multiplex PCR; TCRdb's copy has only in-frame clones and leaves some out. Among about 1.5 million clones listed, 98% were seen once. Within Nashville, Tennessee resided all donors, each a Caucasian adult. The authors divided CD4+ cells into CD45RA+ naive and CD45RA-negative memory subsets.

The chain couples TRBV27 to TRBJ1-5; D is possibly TRBD1 (5 bases). Sample: naive CD4+ T cells sorted from blood. Subset reported: CD45RA+ positively selected. The sequence was obtained from a young man in good health. CDR3 loop: CASMSGNSNQPQHF. The CDR3 coding sequence is TGTGCCAGCATGTCAGGGAATAGCAATCAGCCCCAGCATTTT.